Sequencing of this TCR beta chain was carried out in a study of preoperative IRX-2 immunotherapy in early breast cancer. Trimming cost V 1 base and J 9 bases; bases outside gene matches: 8. The CDR3 has 16 amino acids. Germline V lookup: CDR1 MNHGY, CDR2 SAAAGT. Documented treatment: preoperative locoregional IRX-2 cytokine immunotherapy. This phase Ib study tested locoregional IRX-2 cytokine immunotherapy given before surgery. TCRdb's table, derived via immunoSEQ multiplex PCR, lists solely in-frame clones and lacks some. The sample carries 30,000 or so clones, 70% to 85% recorded once. The chain uses TRBV6-8 and TRBJ1-6, with TRBD1 identical over 8 bases. Specimen collection occurred from a patient treated with IRX-2 immunotherapy. This TCR derives from a human donor with breast cancer. Written as DNA, the CDR3 is TGTGCCAGCAGTTACTTGGGACAGGCCGCGGGTTCACCCCTCCACTTT. Translation gives CASSYLGQAAGSPLHF.